This TCR beta chain was captured by sequencing in a study of T cell responses to AZD1222 COVID-19 vaccine. Study-wide results and caveats: Only after the peak T cell response were repertoires sampled. White British ancestry dominated among donors, who included more females, and clonal diversity was possibly underestimated. Only six individuals given AZD1222 were seropositive at baseline.

The data were produced by immunoSEQ multiplex PCR, yet TCRdb's version contains in-frame clones alone and is incomplete. The data hold 60,000 to 100,000 clones, with 90% to 95% observed a single time. CDR1 and CDR2 from the germline V gene are SNHLY and FYNNEI. V dropped 5 bases and J dropped 1; count of bases not matched to a gene: 3. The CDR3 has 15 amino acids. Worth noting for this clone: The antigen is not known.

The gene calls are TRBV2 and TRBJ2-5, with 11 bases aligning to TRBD1. The sequence was collected from an adult in good health. The specimen was peripheral blood, collected on day 0 of MenACWY control vaccination. The DNA for the CDR3 is TGTGCCAGCAGTACCGGACAGGGGGCCCAAGAGACCCAGTACTTC. It yields the protein CASSTGQGAQETQYF.